This is a list of T cell receptor beta chains from one sample in a study of cytomegalovirus exposure and HLA in healthy donors. Generated by immunoSEQ multiplex PCR, the TCRdb table keeps only in-frame clones and is missing some. This sample has some 130,000 clones, with over 50% found just once. Sequenced material: PBMCs. These receptor sequences come from a human donor in good health. Each CDR3 is given with its conserved first and last residue. D genes are given only for firm matches. Rows may omit the clone size; those that give it use once, few, many or a size class.

j_gene: TRBJ1-2
d_gene: -
abundance: -
v_gene: TRBV2
CDR3aa: CASSGWDMPNYGYTF
CDR3nt: TGTGCCAGCAGTGGATGGGACATGCCTAACTATGGCTACACCTTC

j_gene: TRBJ2-7
d_gene: TRBD1
abundance: -
v_gene: TRBV5-1
CDR3aa: CASSIQGANYEQYF
CDR3nt: TGCGCCAGCAGTATACAGGGGGCGAACTACGAGCAGTACTTC

j_gene: TRBJ2-7
d_gene: TRBD2
abundance: few
v_gene: TRBV27
CDR3aa: CASRTRTSGRVSYEQYF
CDR3nt: TGTGCCAGCAGAACCCGGACTAGCGGGAGGGTCTCCTACGAGCAGTACTTC

j_gene: TRBJ2-2
d_gene: -
abundance: -
v_gene: TRBV6-1
CDR3aa: CASSEFSQSTGELFF
CDR3nt: TGTGCCAGCAGTGAATTTTCACAAAGCACCGGGGAGCTGTTTTTT

j_gene: TRBJ2-5
d_gene: TRBD2
abundance: -
v_gene: TRBV29-1
CDR3aa: CSARSGRGRVETQYF
CDR3nt: TGCAGCGCAAGAAGCGGGAGAGGTCGGGTAGAGACCCAGTACTTC

j_gene: TRBJ2-7
d_gene: TRBD1
abundance: -
v_gene: TRBV5-1
CDR3aa: CASSLETGGFYEQYF
CDR3nt: TGCGCCAGCAGCTTGGAGACAGGGGGATTCTACGAGCAGTACTTC

j_gene: TRBJ2-3
d_gene: -
abundance: -
v_gene: TRBV25-1
CDR3aa: CASNFGSASTDTQYF
CDR3nt: TGTGCCAGCAATTTCGGTAGCGCCAGCACAGATACGCAGTATTTT

j_gene: TRBJ1-2
d_gene: -
abundance: -
v_gene: TRBV5-1
CDR3aa: CASSLEVLRNYGYTF
CDR3nt: TGCGCCAGCAGCTTGGAGGTTCTGAGGAACTATGGCTACACCTTC

j_gene: TRBJ2-3
d_gene: -
abundance: -
v_gene: TRBV7-3
CDR3aa: CASSLIGGTDTQYF
CDR3nt: TGTGCCAGCAGCTTAATCGGTGGTACAGATACGCAGTATTTT

j_gene: TRBJ2-4
d_gene: TRBD1
abundance: -
v_gene: TRBV19
CDR3aa: CASRSGGLAKNIQYF
CDR3nt: TGTGCCAGTAGGTCAGGGGGATTAGCCAAAAACATTCAGTACTTC

j_gene: TRBJ2-1
d_gene: -
abundance: -
v_gene: TRBV16
CDR3aa: CASSQSEGAEQFF
CDR3nt: TGTGCCAGCAGCCAATCGGAGGGGGCTGAGCAGTTCTTC

j_gene: TRBJ2-7
d_gene: TRBD2
abundance: -
v_gene: TRBV7-6
CDR3aa: CASSPKGLAGVTYEQYF
CDR3nt: TGTGCCAGCAGCCCAAAGGGACTAGCGGGAGTAACCTACGAGCAGTACTTC

j_gene: TRBJ2-2
d_gene: TRBD1
abundance: -
v_gene: TRBV7-3
CDR3aa: CASSLTGTVNTGELFF
CDR3nt: TGTGCCAGCAGCCTAACCGGGACAGTGAACACCGGGGAGCTGTTTTTT

j_gene: TRBJ1-1
d_gene: TRBD1
abundance: -
v_gene: TRBV10-3
CDR3aa: CAISENRGNTEAFF
CDR3nt: TGTGCCATCAGTGAGAACAGGGGGAACACTGAAGCTTTCTTT

j_gene: TRBJ2-2
d_gene: TRBD2
abundance: -
v_gene: TRBV5-4
CDR3aa: CASSLGLAGVTNTGELFF
CDR3nt: TGTGCCAGCAGCTTGGGACTAGCGGGAGTGACAAACACCGGGGAGCTGTTTTTT

j_gene: TRBJ2-3
d_gene: -
abundance: -
v_gene: TRBV9
CDR3aa: CASSVVGSSTDTQYF
CDR3nt: TGTGCCAGCAGCGTAGTCGGGAGCAGCACAGATACGCAGTATTTT

j_gene: TRBJ1-1
d_gene: -
abundance: -
v_gene: TRBV25-1
CDR3aa: CASSSTTGRKYTEAFF
CDR3nt: TGTGCCAGCAGCTCTACGACAGGTCGGAAATACACTGAAGCTTTCTTT

j_gene: TRBJ2-1
d_gene: TRBD2
abundance: -
v_gene: TRBV4-3
CDR3aa: CASSRVGGGLYNEQFF
CDR3nt: TGCGCCAGCAGCCGAGTCGGCGGGGGTCTCTACAATGAGCAGTTCTTC

j_gene: TRBJ2-3
d_gene: TRBD2
abundance: -
v_gene: TRBV4-1
CDR3aa: CASSRGLAGVGTQYF
CDR3nt: TGCGCCAGCAGCCGGGGACTAGCGGGAGTTGGTACGCAGTATTTT

j_gene: TRBJ2-7
d_gene: TRBD2
abundance: few
v_gene: TRBV5-1
CDR3aa: CASSSQSGSGYEQYF
CDR3nt: TGCGCCAGCAGCTCGCAGAGCGGGAGTGGCTACGAGCAGTACTTC

j_gene: TRBJ2-2
d_gene: -
abundance: -
v_gene: TRBV14
CDR3aa: CASSQDPGAGELFF
CDR3nt: TGTGCCAGCAGCCAAGATCCGGGTGCCGGGGAGCTGTTTTTT

j_gene: TRBJ2-1
d_gene: -
abundance: -
v_gene: TRBV15
CDR3aa: CATSRGGLFHNEQFF
CDR3nt: TGTGCCACCAGCAGAGGTGGACTTTTCCACAATGAGCAGTTCTTC

j_gene: TRBJ2-2
d_gene: TRBD2
abundance: few
v_gene: TRBV14
CDR3aa: CASSRLATGTGGELFF
CDR3nt: TGTGCCAGCAGCCGACTAGCCACGGGAACAGGCGGGGAGCTGTTTTTT

j_gene: TRBJ2-5
d_gene: -
abundance: few
v_gene: TRBV9
CDR3aa: CASSSEGEGPGTQYF
CDR3nt: TGTGCCAGCAGCTCCGAGGGGGAGGGCCCTGGGACCCAGTACTTC

j_gene: TRBJ2-2
d_gene: TRBD1
abundance: -
v_gene: TRBV5-6
CDR3aa: CASGSEGTGYTGELFF
CDR3nt: TGTGCCAGCGGATCGGAAGGGACAGGGTACACCGGGGAGCTGTTTTTT

j_gene: TRBJ2-5
d_gene: -
abundance: -
v_gene: TRBV11-3
CDR3aa: CASSLSVIRETQYF
CDR3nt: TGTGCCAGCAGCCTGTCAGTAATCAGGGAGACCCAGTACTTC

j_gene: TRBJ2-1
d_gene: -
abundance: -
v_gene: TRBV27
CDR3aa: CASSSSGWWESYNEQFF
CDR3nt: TGTGCCAGCAGTTCCTCCGGGTGGTGGGAGTCCTACAATGAGCAGTTCTTC

j_gene: TRBJ2-1
d_gene: TRBD1
abundance: -
v_gene: TRBV4-1
CDR3aa: CASSQQQGYGQFF
CDR3nt: TGCGCCAGCAGCCAACAACAGGGGTATGGGCAGTTCTTC

j_gene: TRBJ2-3
d_gene: TRBD1
abundance: few
v_gene: TRBV27
CDR3aa: CASWPWDSSSTDTQYF
CDR3nt: TGTGCCAGCTGGCCTTGGGACAGCTCATCCACAGATACGCAGTATTTT

j_gene: TRBJ2-2
d_gene: -
abundance: -
v_gene: TRBV7-9
CDR3aa: CASSHPIGGLGTGELFF
CDR3nt: TGTGCCAGCAGCCACCCAATCGGGGGGCTGGGGACCGGGGAGCTGTTTTTT

j_gene: TRBJ2-5
d_gene: TRBD1
abundance: -
v_gene: TRBV2
CDR3aa: CASSEDRGRGETQYF
CDR3nt: TGTGCCAGCAGTGAGGACAGGGGGCGAGGGGAGACCCAGTACTTC

j_gene: TRBJ2-7
d_gene: -
abundance: -
v_gene: TRBV7-3
CDR3aa: CASSPVGGYDEQYF
CDR3nt: TGTGCCAGCAGCCCCGTCGGGGGTTACGACGAGCAGTACTTC

j_gene: TRBJ1-5
d_gene: -
abundance: -
v_gene: TRBV10-3
CDR3aa: CAISEGEGNQPQHF
CDR3nt: TGTGCCATCAGTGAGGGGGAGGGAAATCAGCCCCAGCATTTT

j_gene: TRBJ2-7
d_gene: -
abundance: -
v_gene: TRBV27
CDR3aa: CASGVGETYEQYF
CDR3nt: TGTGCCAGCGGTGTAGGGGAAACCTACGAGCAGTACTTC

j_gene: TRBJ2-1
d_gene: -
abundance: -
v_gene: TRBV7-3
CDR3aa: CASSLFRSSSYNEQFF
CDR3nt: TGTGCCAGCAGCTTATTCAGATCCAGCTCCTACAATGAGCAGTTCTTC

j_gene: TRBJ2-5
d_gene: -
abundance: -
v_gene: TRBV7-3
CDR3aa: CASSLGAGGEGTQYF
CDR3nt: TGTGCCAGCAGCTTGGGAGCGGGTGGGGAAGGGACCCAGTACTTC

j_gene: TRBJ2-5
d_gene: TRBD2
abundance: -
v_gene: TRBV6-1
CDR3aa: CASSSSGTQTQYF
CDR3nt: TGTGCCAGCAGTTCTAGCGGGACCCAGACCCAGTACTTC

j_gene: TRBJ1-4
d_gene: -
abundance: few
v_gene: TRBV11-2
CDR3aa: CASSSPTGTPNEKLFF
CDR3nt: TGTGCCAGCAGCTCTCCGACGGGGACTCCTAATGAAAAACTGTTTTTT

j_gene: TRBJ1-1
d_gene: TRBD1
abundance: -
v_gene: TRBV2
CDR3aa: CASSAAGQGSVEAFF
CDR3nt: TGTGCCAGCAGCGCCGCGGGACAGGGGTCCGTTGAAGCTTTCTTT

j_gene: TRBJ2-5
d_gene: -
abundance: -
v_gene: TRBV18
CDR3aa: CASSPSQGGETQYF
CDR3nt: TGTGCCAGCTCACCATCACAGGGCGGGGAGACCCAGTACTTC

j_gene: TRBJ2-3
d_gene: -
abundance: -
v_gene: TRBV6-5
CDR3aa: CASSHGHTDTQYF
CDR3nt: TGTGCCAGCAGTCATGGACACACAGATACGCAGTATTTT

j_gene: TRBJ2-5
d_gene: -
abundance: -
v_gene: TRBV7-9
CDR3aa: CASSLGSSAQETQYF
CDR3nt: TGTGCCAGCAGCTTAGGCTCTAGCGCCCAAGAGACCCAGTACTTC

j_gene: TRBJ2-3
d_gene: -
abundance: -
v_gene: TRBV9
CDR3aa: CASSVQGTDTQYF
CDR3nt: TGTGCCAGCAGCGTGCAGGGCACAGATACGCAGTATTTT

j_gene: TRBJ1-5
d_gene: -
abundance: -
v_gene: TRBV28
CDR3aa: CASSPPPDQPQHF
CDR3nt: TGTGCCAGCAGCCCCCCCCCGGATCAGCCCCAGCATTTT

j_gene: TRBJ2-5
d_gene: -
abundance: -
v_gene: TRBV2
CDR3aa: CASSAEGMGGQETQYF
CDR3nt: TGTGCCAGCAGTGCCGAGGGGATGGGGGGTCAAGAGACCCAGTACTTC

j_gene: TRBJ2-1
d_gene: -
abundance: once
v_gene: TRBV28
CDR3aa: CASRQGFGSSYNEQFF
CDR3nt: TGTGCCAGCAGACAGGGTTTCGGTAGCTCCTACAATGAGCAGTTCTTC

j_gene: TRBJ2-3
d_gene: TRBD2
abundance: few
v_gene: TRBV4-1
CDR3aa: CASSHPGTRRSDTQYF
CDR3nt: TGCGCCAGCAGCCATCCGGGGACTAGAAGGTCCGATACGCAGTATTTT

j_gene: TRBJ2-1
d_gene: -
abundance: -
v_gene: TRBV5-1
CDR3aa: CASSLAGASESYNEQFF
CDR3nt: TGCGCCAGCAGCTTGGCCGGGGCTAGCGAGTCCTACAATGAGCAGTTCTTC

j_gene: TRBJ2-4
d_gene: -
abundance: -
v_gene: TRBV5-1
CDR3aa: CASSRGSRNIQYF
CDR3nt: TGCGCCAGCAGCCGGGGGTCTCGGAACATTCAGTACTTC

j_gene: TRBJ2-5
d_gene: -
abundance: -
v_gene: TRBV18
CDR3aa: CASSAGTQETQYF
CDR3nt: TGTGCCAGCTCAGCGGGGACCCAAGAGACCCAGTACTTC

j_gene: TRBJ2-7
d_gene: TRBD1
abundance: -
v_gene: TRBV6-6
CDR3aa: CASSYSQGVGGYEQYF
CDR3nt: TGTGCCAGCAGTTACTCTCAGGGGGTAGGTGGCTACGAGCAGTACTTC

j_gene: TRBJ1-2
d_gene: -
abundance: -
v_gene: TRBV9
CDR3aa: CASSVDVGGYGYTF
CDR3nt: TGTGCCAGCAGCGTAGATGTCGGGGGGTATGGCTACACCTTC

j_gene: TRBJ2-7
d_gene: TRBD2
abundance: -
v_gene: TRBV7-8
CDR3aa: CASSQTSLYEQYF
CDR3nt: TGTGCCAGCAGCCAGACTAGCCTCTACGAGCAGTACTTC

j_gene: TRBJ1-2
d_gene: TRBD1
abundance: -
v_gene: TRBV18
CDR3aa: CASSLGQSNYGYTF
CDR3nt: TGTGCCAGCTCACTGGGACAGTCTAACTATGGCTACACCTTC

j_gene: TRBJ2-5
d_gene: TRBD2
abundance: -
v_gene: TRBV15
CDR3aa: CATSNLGTSSKETQYF
CDR3nt: TGTGCCACCAGCAACCTCGGGACTAGCTCCAAAGAGACCCAGTACTTC

j_gene: TRBJ2-5
d_gene: TRBD2
abundance: -
v_gene: TRBV25-1
CDR3aa: CASSELYSGSAETQYF
CDR3nt: TGTGCCAGCAGTGAACTATATAGCGGGAGTGCGGAGACCCAGTACTTC

j_gene: TRBJ2-7
d_gene: -
abundance: few
v_gene: TRBV7-2
CDR3aa: CASSFQGRPYEQYF
CDR3nt: TGTGCCAGCAGCTTCCAGGGCAGACCCTACGAGCAGTACTTC